This T cell receptor beta chain was recorded in a study of blood T cell repertoires in COVID-19. Study-wide context: From T cells, B-cell-depleted T cells, or PBMCs came the material, which was cDNA or gDNA.

In the study's own analysis: Quantification of nucleated cells was approximated via reference gene primer amplification. The protocol was immunoSEQ multiplex PCR, while the TCRdb copy is restricted to in-frame clones and leaves out a portion. D and trimming come from the DNA, and the V and J calls and clone size come from that table. The sample has about 240,000 clones; around 88% are singletons. The CDR3 spans 15 residues. The trim removed 1 base at V and 1 base at J, leaving 4 bases unmatched. CDR1 LNHNV and CDR2 YYDKDF come from the germline V gene (reference sequence). Cohort assignment relied on participant-reported clinical history. Each recovered donor of Cohort 3 presented with two negative PCRs, clearance, or symptom resolution.

J is TRBJ2-7 and V is TRBV15; 7 nucleotides agree with TRBD1. The sequence was collected from a man aged 40-55 years who had recovered from COVID-19. The specimen was PBMCs or T cells enriched from blood (not recorded which). The CDR3 protein is CATSRAAGGSYEQYF. DNA for the CDR3: TGTGCCACCAGCAGAGCGGCAGGGGGATCCTACGAGCAGTACTTC.